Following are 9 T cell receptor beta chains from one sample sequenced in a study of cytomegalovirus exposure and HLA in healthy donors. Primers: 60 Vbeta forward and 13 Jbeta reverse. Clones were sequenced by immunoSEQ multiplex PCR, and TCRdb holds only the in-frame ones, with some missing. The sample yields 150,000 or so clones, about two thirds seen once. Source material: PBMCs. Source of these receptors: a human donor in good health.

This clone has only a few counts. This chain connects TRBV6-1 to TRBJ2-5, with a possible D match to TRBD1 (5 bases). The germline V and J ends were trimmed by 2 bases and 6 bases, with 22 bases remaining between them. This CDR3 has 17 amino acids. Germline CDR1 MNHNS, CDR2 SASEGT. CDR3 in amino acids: CASSERPQLGAGKTQYF. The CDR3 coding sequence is TGTGCCAGCAGTGAACGTCCCCAACTTGGGGCTGGGAAGACCCAGTACTTC.

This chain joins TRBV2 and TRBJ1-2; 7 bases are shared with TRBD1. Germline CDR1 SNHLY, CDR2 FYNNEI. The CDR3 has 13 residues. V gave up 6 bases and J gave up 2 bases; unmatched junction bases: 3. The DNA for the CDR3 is TGTGCCAGCAGGGGGGGACAGAACTATGGCTACACCTTC. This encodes CASRGGQNYGYTF.

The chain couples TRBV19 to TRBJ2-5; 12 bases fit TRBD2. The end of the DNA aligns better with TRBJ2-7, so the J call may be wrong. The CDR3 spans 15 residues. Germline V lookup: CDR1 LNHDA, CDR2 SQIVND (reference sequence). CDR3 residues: CASSRTSGEFYEQYF. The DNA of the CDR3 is TGTGCCAGTAGTCGGACTAGCGGGGAGTTCTACGAGCAGTACTTC.

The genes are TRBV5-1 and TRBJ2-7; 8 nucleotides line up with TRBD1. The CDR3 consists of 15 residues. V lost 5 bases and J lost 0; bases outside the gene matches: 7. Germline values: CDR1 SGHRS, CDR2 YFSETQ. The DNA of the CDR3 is TGCGCCAGCAGAGGCGGACAGGGCTACTCCTACGAGCAGTACTTC. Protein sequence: CASRGGQGYSYEQYF.

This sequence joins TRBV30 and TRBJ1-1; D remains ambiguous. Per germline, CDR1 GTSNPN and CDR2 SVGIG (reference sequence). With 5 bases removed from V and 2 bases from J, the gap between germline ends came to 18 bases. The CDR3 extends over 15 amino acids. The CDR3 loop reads CAWLGDPRANTEAFF. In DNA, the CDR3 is TGTGCCTGGCTTGGGGATCCGAGGGCCAACACTGAAGCTTTCTTT.

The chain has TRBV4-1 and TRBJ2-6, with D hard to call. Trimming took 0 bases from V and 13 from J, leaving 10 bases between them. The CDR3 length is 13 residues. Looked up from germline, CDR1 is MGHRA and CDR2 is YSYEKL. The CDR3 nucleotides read TGCGCCAGCAGCCAAGATTTTGAGGCTGTCCTGACTTTC. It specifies CASSQDFEAVLTF.

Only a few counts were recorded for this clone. Written as DNA, the CDR3 is TGTGCCAGCAGCTTAGGCCGCTCGGGGGGAGAGAACTACACCTTC. Residues: CASSLGRSGGENYTF. The chain is built from TRBV11-2 and TRBJ1-2; tentative D call: TRBD1 (5 bases). The CDR3 totals 15 residues. V was cut by 1 base and J by 10 bases, with 19 bases left in between. The germline V gene encodes CDR1 SGHAT and CDR2 FQNNGV.

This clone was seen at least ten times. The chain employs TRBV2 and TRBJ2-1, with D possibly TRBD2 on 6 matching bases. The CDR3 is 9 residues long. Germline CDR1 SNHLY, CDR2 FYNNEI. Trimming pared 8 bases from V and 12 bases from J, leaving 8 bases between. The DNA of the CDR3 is TGTGCCAGCGGGACTGTGCAGTTCTTC. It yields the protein CASGTVQFF. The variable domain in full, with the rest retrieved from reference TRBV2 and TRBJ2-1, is EPEVTQTPSHQVTQMGQEVILRCVPISNHLYFYWYRQILGQKVEFLVSFYNNEISEKSEIFDDQFSVERPDGSNFTLKIRSTKLEDSAMYFCASGTVQFFGPGTRLTVL.

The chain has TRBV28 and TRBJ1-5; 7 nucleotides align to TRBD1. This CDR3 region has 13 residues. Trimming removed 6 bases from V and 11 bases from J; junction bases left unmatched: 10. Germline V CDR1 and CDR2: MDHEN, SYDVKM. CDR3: CASRGTATATQHF. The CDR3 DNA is TGTGCCAGCAGAGGGACAGCCACAGCGACCCAGCATTTT.